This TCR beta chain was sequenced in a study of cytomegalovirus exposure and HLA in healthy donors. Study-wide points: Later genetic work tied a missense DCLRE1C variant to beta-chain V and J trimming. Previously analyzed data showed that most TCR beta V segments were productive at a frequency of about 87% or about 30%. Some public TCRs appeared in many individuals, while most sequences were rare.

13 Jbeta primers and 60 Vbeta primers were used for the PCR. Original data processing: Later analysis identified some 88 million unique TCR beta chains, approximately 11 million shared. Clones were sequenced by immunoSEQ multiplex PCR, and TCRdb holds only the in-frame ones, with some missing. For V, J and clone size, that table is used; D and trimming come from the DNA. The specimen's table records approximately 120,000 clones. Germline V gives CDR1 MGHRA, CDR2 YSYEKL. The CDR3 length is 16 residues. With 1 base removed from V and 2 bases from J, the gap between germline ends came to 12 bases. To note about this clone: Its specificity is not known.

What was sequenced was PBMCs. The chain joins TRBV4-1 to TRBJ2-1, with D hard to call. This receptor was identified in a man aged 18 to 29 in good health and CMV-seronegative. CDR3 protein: CASSQVRGGPYNEQFF. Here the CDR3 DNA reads TGCGCCAGCAGCCAAGTCCGAGGCGGTCCCTACAATGAGCAGTTCTTC.